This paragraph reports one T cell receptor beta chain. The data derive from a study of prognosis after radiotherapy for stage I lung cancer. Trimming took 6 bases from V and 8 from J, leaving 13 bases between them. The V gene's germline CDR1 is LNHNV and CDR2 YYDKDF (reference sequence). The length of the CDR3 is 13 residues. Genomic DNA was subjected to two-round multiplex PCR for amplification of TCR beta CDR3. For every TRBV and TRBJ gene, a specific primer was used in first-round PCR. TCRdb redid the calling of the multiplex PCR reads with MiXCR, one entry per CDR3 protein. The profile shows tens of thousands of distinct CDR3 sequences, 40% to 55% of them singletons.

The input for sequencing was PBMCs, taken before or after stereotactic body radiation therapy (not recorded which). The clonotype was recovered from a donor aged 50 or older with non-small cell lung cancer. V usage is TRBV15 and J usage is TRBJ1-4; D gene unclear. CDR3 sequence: CATSSHGGEKLFF. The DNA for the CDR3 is TGTGCCACCAGTTCCCACGGAGGAGAAAAACTGTTTTTT. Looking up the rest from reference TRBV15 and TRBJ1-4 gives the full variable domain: DAMVIQNPRYQVTQFGKPVTLSCSQTLNHNVMYWYQQKSSQAPKLLFHYYDKDFNNEADTPDNFQSRRPNTSFCFLDIRSPGLGDTAMYLCATSSHGGEKLFFGSGTQLSVL.